This TCR beta chain is from a study of beta chain features in type 1 diabetes. Isolated RNA was reverse transcribed in full, so expressed TCRB transcripts were sequenced. Using immunoSEQ multiplex PCR, the repertoire was profiled, and TCRdb retains in-frame clones only, with some absent. This sample yields some 250,000 clones, of which about 15% are seen a single time; roughly 0.02% belongs to the top ten. As to this clone: What it recognizes is unknown.

General study points: Patients with Type 1 diabetes showed moderately but significantly shorter TCRB CDR3s in all four CD4+ subsets.

Trimming cost V 0 bases and J 10 bases; bases outside gene matches: 12. Germline V lookup: CDR1 SGDLS, CDR2 YYNGEE. CDR3 length: 16 amino acids. What was sequenced was naive CD4+ T cells from blood. The gene calls are TRBV9 and TRBJ1-1; 10 bases are shared with TRBD1. The TCR sequence derives from a man aged 25-45 years with type 1 diabetes. CDR3 protein: CASSVGDRGPSQGAFF. The CDR3 nucleotides read TGTGCCAGCAGCGTAGGCGACAGGGGGCCTTCTCAAGGAGCTTTCTTT.